Listed below are T cell receptor beta chains from one sample, sequenced in a study of OX40 agonist ivuxolimab in advanced cancers. Clones were sequenced by immunoSEQ multiplex PCR, and TCRdb holds only the in-frame ones, with some missing. The table has roughly 80,000 clones, around 87% seen once. The sequencing here drew on CD4+ or CD8+ T cells sorted from blood, taken in a trial of the OX40 agonist ivuxolimab. The receptors come from an adult with an advanced solid tumor such as melanoma, head and neck, liver or kidney cancer. CDR3s include the opening cysteine and the closing phenylalanine or tryptophan. A D gene is named only where the DNA matches it firmly.

TRBV19	TRBJ2-6	-	CASRREGSGANVLTF	TGTGCCAGTAGACGTGAGGGGAGCGGGGCCAACGTCCTGACTTTC
TRBV5-1	TRBJ1-4	-	CASSLGLGINEKLFF	TGCGCCAGCAGCTTGGGTCTGGGAATTAATGAAAAACTGTTTTTT
TRBV10-3	TRBJ2-3	-	CAISVSGGVTQYF	TGTGCCATCAGTGTCAGCGGTGGGGTTACGCAGTATTTT
TRBV28	TRBJ1-2	TRBD1	CASSPWTGGDYGYTF	TGTGCCAGCAGCCCCTGGACAGGGGGCGACTATGGCTACACCTTC
TRBV5-1	TRBJ1-3	-	CASSLVGSSGNTIYF	TGCGCCAGCAGCTTGGTTGGAAGCTCTGGAAACACCATATATTTT
TRBV21-1	TRBJ2-1	-	CASSNGPIREQFF	TGTGCCAGCAGCAATGGCCCCATACGCGAGCAGTTCTTC
TRBV28	TRBJ2-5	TRBD2	CASSLAPSGRETQYF	TGTGCCAGCAGTTTAGCGCCTAGCGGGCGGGAGACCCAGTACTTC
TRBV4-3	TRBJ2-2	-	CASSLRGNTGELFF	TGCGCCAGCAGCCTCCGGGGGAACACCGGGGAGCTGTTTTTT
TRBV5-4	TRBJ2-5	-	CASSPPGFTETQYF	TGTGCCAGCAGCCCCCCAGGGTTCACGGAGACCCAGTACTTC
TRBV5-5	TRBJ2-7	-	CASSLLGASYEQYF	TGTGCCAGCAGCTTGTTAGGGGCCTCCTACGAGCAGTACTTC
TRBV6-5	TRBJ2-7	TRBD1	CASSRQGYEQYF	TGTGCCAGCAGTCGACAGGGGTACGAGCAGTACTTC
TRBV5-1	TRBJ1-1	-	CASSRTGAWNTEAFF	TGCGCCAGCAGCCGCACGGGGGCATGGAACACTGAAGCTTTCTTT
TRBV7-9	TRBJ1-2	TRBD1	CASSFYKTGGDGYTF	TGTGCCAGCAGCTTCTATAAGACAGGGGGAGATGGCTACACCTTC
TRBV19	TRBJ1-2	-	CASGGSLYGYTF	TGTGCCAGCGGGGGATCACTCTATGGCTACACCTTC
TRBV4-3	TRBJ2-1	-	CASSRGYSYNEQFF	TGCGCCAGCAGCCGGGGATACTCCTACAATGAGCAGTTCTTC